This TCR beta chain was sequenced in a study of regulatory T cells in long-lasting Graves disease. Time point of the sample: newly diagnosed GD, antithyroid drugs for less than 3 months. Extracted PBMC RNA gave rise to the TCR library. V gave up 0 bases and J gave up 7 bases, with 7 bases separating them. Germline loops: CDR1 SNHLY, CDR2 FYNNEI. The CDR3 has 13 residues. iRepertoire HTBI primers and Arm-PCR of CDR3 regions built TCR beta libraries. Each CDR3 protein is one row after TCRdb ran MiXCR on the multiplex PCR reads. The profile shows under 450,000 distinct CDR3 sequences, 15% to 20% of them singletons. The table lists this clonotype with many counts. The same sample was also used in a study of T cells in Graves' hyperthyroidism and ophthalmopathy. That paper notes: Most clonotypes expanded in thyroid above 0.001 were likewise present in blood.

The chain carries TRBV2 and TRBJ1-5; unclear D gene. The sequences come from peripheral blood mononuclear cells (PBMCs), collected at new diagnosis, from a patient treated with antithyroid drugs. The origin of this receptor is a woman younger than 35 with Graves disease. This CDR3 reads CASSEALGQPQHF. CDR3 coding DNA: TGTGCCAGCAGTGAAGCTCTGGGACAGCCCCAGCATTTT.